Following are 25 T cell receptor beta chains from one sample sequenced in a study of shared clonotypes between healthy human individuals. CD45RO-negative, CCR7-positively selected cells formed the naive CD8 fraction, excluding terminally differentiated effector memory CD45RA+ cells. Profiling relied on immunoSEQ multiplex PCR, and the TCRdb table lists in-frame clones only, not all of them. The sample lists about 2.1 million clones; 93% were seen once. Sequencing used naive CD8+ T cells from PBMCs. These receptors all stem from a man aged 18 to 29 in good health. Some clones in this sample may be carry-over from other donors' samples.

This chain joins TRBV14 and TRBJ2-3, with D hard to call. This CDR3 region has 13 residues. With 0 bases removed from V and 5 bases from J, the gap between germline ends came to 6 bases. Germline assignment: CDR1 SGHDN and CDR2 FVKESK. In DNA form, the CDR3 reads TGTGCCAGCAGCCAAGAATTTGGAGATACGCAGTATTTT. Its translation: CASSQEFGDTQYF. Variable domain in full (rest from reference TRBV14 and TRBJ2-3): EAGVTQFPSHSVIEKGQTVTLRCDPISGHDNLYWYRRVMGKEIKFLLHFVKESKQDESGMPNNRFLAERTGGTYSTLKVQPAELEDSGVYFCASSQEFGDTQYFGPGTRLTVL.

This clone has a single count. The chain has TRBV10-2 and TRBJ2-7; 11 bases fit TRBD1. Germline trimming cut 6 bases from V and 4 bases from J; bases unmatched to any gene: 2. The CDR3 has 13 residues. Germline lookup yields CDR1 WSHSY and CDR2 SAAADI. For the CDR3, the DNA is TGCGCCAGCAGGAGGGACAGGGGGTACGAGCAGTACTTC. Its protein is CASRRDRGYEQYF.

The sample holds one count of this clone. CDR3 bases: TGTGCCAGCAGCTTCGGTCGGGTTAGGCCGAATGAGCAGTTCTTC. It yields the protein CASSFGRVRPNEQFF. The chain is built from TRBV7-6 and TRBJ2-1; D is ambiguous. The germline CDR1 and CDR2 sequences are SGHVS and FNYEAQ. V lost 3 bases, J lost 7 bases, and 16 bases lay in between. The CDR3 length is 15 residues.

This clone was detected once. V usage is TRBV7-2 and J usage is TRBJ1-1; D is unclear. CDR3 size: 13 residues. V was pared by 1 base and J by 5 bases, with 8 bases between. Germline-derived CDR1 and CDR2 are SGHTA and FQGNSA. The CDR3 spells CASSLGILTEAFF. Written as DNA, the CDR3 is TGTGCCAGCAGCTTAGGTATATTGACTGAAGCTTTCTTT.

The CDR3 nucleotides read TGCAGCGTTTCCCTTTTCGAGACAGGAGGGTACGAGCAGTACTTC. It translates to CSVSLFETGGYEQYF. The V gene is TRBV29-1, the J gene TRBJ2-7, with D tentatively TRBD1 or TRBD2 (6 bases each). The CDR3 has 15 residues. Germline assignment: CDR1 SQVTM and CDR2 ANQGSEA. V was pared by 5 bases and J by 4 bases, with 21 bases between.

The J gene is TRBJ2-1, the V gene TRBV7-3, with 8 bases matching TRBD2. The CDR3 has 16 amino acids. CDR1 is SGHTA, CDR2 FQGTGA, per germline. Germline trimming cut 5 bases from V and 2 bases from J; bases unmatched to any gene: 8. CDR3 loop: CASSPTGTRPYNEQFF. DNA for the CDR3: TGTGCCAGCAGCCCCACCGGGACTAGGCCCTACAATGAGCAGTTCTTC.

The J gene is TRBJ2-7, the V gene TRBV28; D is perhaps TRBD1 (7 bases). Trimming shortened V by 2 bases and J by 0 bases, and 17 bases separated the two germline ends. CDR3 length: 17 residues. Germline assignment: CDR1 MDHEN and CDR2 SYDVKM. CDR3 nucleotide sequence: TGTGCCAGCAGTTTACCCCTCAGGGGGGCGGGCTCCTACGAGCAGTACTTC. Translation gives CASSLPLRGAGSYEQYF.

The chain recombines TRBV19 with TRBJ2-3; D unresolved. This CDR3 is 15 amino acids long. Germline V CDR1 and CDR2: LNHDA, SQIVND (reference sequence). The V end was cut by 3 bases, the J end by 0 bases, with 10 bases between. The CDR3 DNA reads as TGTGCCAGTAGTATGTGGCGGTCTAGCACAGATACGCAGTATTTT. This encodes CASSMWRSSTDTQYF.

This chain connects TRBV9 to TRBJ2-1; 7 bases line up with TRBD1. The CDR3 consists of 15 residues. J was trimmed by 5 bases and V by 2 bases; bases with no gene match: 7. Germline assignment: CDR1 SGDLS and CDR2 YYNGEE. The CDR3 sequence is CASSVADRHNNEQFF. The CDR3 nucleotides read TGTGCCAGCAGCGTGGCGGACAGGCACAACAATGAGCAGTTCTTC.

Only a few counts were recorded for this clone. The chain employs TRBV28 and TRBJ1-3; D unclear. In germline, CDR1 is MDHEN, CDR2 SYDVKM. Trimming took off 6 bases at V and 2 bases at J, with 11 bases between the two ends. The CDR3 covers 14 residues. CDR3 DNA: TGTGCCAGCAGCCTGGGGATCGCTGGAAACACCATATATTTT. This codes for CASSLGIAGNTIYF.

The rearrangement joins TRBV4-3 to TRBJ2-7; 7 nucleotides align to TRBD1. The V segment lost 1 base and the J segment 5 bases; nucleotides outside the gene matches: 5. This CDR3 spans 14 amino acids. Germline CDR1 is LGHNA and CDR2 is YSLEER. CDR3 bases: TGCGCCAGCAGCCAAGTGACAGGGCATGACGAGCAGTACTTC. It codes for CASSQVTGHDEQYF.

The chain has TRBV5-5 and TRBJ1-5; possibly TRBD1 for D (6 bases). This CDR3 comprises 13 residues. Germline values: CDR1 SGHKS, CDR2 YYEKEE (reference sequence). The V gene lost 4 bases and the J gene lost 11 bases, with 16 bases spanning the gap. As DNA, the CDR3 is TGTGCCAGCAGCCCTGGGGGGCTCCAGGCCCAGCATTTT. It is translated as CASSPGGLQAQHF. The whole variable domain, filled in from reference TRBV5-5 and TRBJ1-5, reads DAGVTQSPTHLIKTRGQQVTLRCSPISGHKSVSWYQQVLGQGPQFIFQYYEKEERGRGNFPDRFSARQFPNYSSELNVNALLLGDSALYLCASSPGGLQAQHFGDGTRLSIL.

V is TRBV7-2 and J is TRBJ2-7; no clear D. The CDR3 runs 14 residues. The germline CDR1 and CDR2 sequences are SGHTA and FQGNSA. Trimming stripped 0 bases from V and 2 bases from J, with 8 bases between. The CDR3 DNA is TGTGCCAGCAGCTTAGCGCTAGGAACCTACGAGCAGTACTTC. Translated: CASSLALGTYEQYF.

The chain recombines TRBV6-6 with TRBJ2-7; tentatively, D is TRBD1 (5 bases). V gave up 2 bases and J gave up 2 bases, with 13 bases separating them. CDR3 length: 15 amino acids. The germline V gene encodes CDR1 MNHNY and CDR2 SVGAGI (reference sequence). The CDR3 DNA reads TGTGCCAGCAGTTACGGGGCAGCGTTACCCTACGAGCAGTACTTC. It specifies CASSYGAALPYEQYF.

The chain carries TRBV2 and TRBJ2-7; D remains ambiguous. In germline, CDR1 is SNHLY, CDR2 FYNNEI. CDR3 size: 13 residues. With 0 bases removed from V and 4 bases from J, the gap between germline ends came to 7 bases. The CDR3 nucleotides read TGTGCCAGCAGTGAAGCGCATGGGTACGAGCAGTACTTC. It specifies CASSEAHGYEQYF. The full variable domain, its missing parts supplied by reference TRBV2 and TRBJ2-7, is EPEVTQTPSHQVTQMGQEVILRCVPISNHLYFYWYRQILGQKVEFLVSFYNNEISEKSEIFDDQFSVERPDGSNFTLKIRSTKLEDSAMYFCASSEAHGYEQYFGPGTRLTVT.

Turning to this clone: This specimen includes other DNA sequences encoding the same CDR3. The chain is built from TRBV9 and TRBJ2-2, with TRBD1 as a possible D gene (5 bases). Trimming removed 0 bases from V and 9 bases from J, with 6 bases in between. CDR1 SGDLS and CDR2 YYNGEE come from the germline V gene. The length of the CDR3 is 12 residues. The CDR3 nucleotides are TGTGCCAGCAGCGTAGAGGGGAGGGAGCTGTTTTTT. It codes for CASSVEGRELFF.

CDR3 nucleotides: TGCGCCAGCAGCCAAGCAGGAGGCCGGTCGTCCCAAGAGACCCAGTACTTC. This sequence encodes CASSQAGGRSSQETQYF. This sequence joins TRBV4-1 and TRBJ2-5, with D possibly TRBD2 on 5 matching bases. The V and J ends lost 1 base and 1 base respectively, with 16 bases between them. CDR3 length: 17 amino acids. Germline V CDR1 and CDR2: MGHRA, YSYEKL.

The genes are TRBV27 and TRBJ2-2; the D is unclear. The CDR3 length is 13 residues. V lost 3 bases and J lost 7, with 9 bases in between. Germline V gene lookup returns CDR1 MNHEY and CDR2 SMNVEV (reference sequence). CDR3 residues: CASSFLNLGELFF. The CDR3 nucleotides are TGTGCCAGCAGTTTCCTGAACCTCGGGGAGCTGTTTTTT.

In its sample, this clone was seen once. This sequence joins TRBV10-3 and TRBJ1-1; D not resolved. The CDR3 loop spans 15 amino acids. The V gene's germline CDR1 is ENHRY and CDR2 SYGVKD. The V and J ends lost 0 bases and 4 bases respectively, with 12 bases between them. The CDR3 DNA reads as TGTGCCATCAGTGAGTCCGACCCCCCGGTCACTGAAGCTTTCTTT. Its protein is CAISESDPPVTEAFF.

The chain is built from TRBV6-6 and TRBJ2-4; tentative D call: TRBD1 (6 bases). The CDR3 has 12 amino acids. Germline V gene data show CDR1 as MNHNY and CDR2 as SVGAGI (reference sequence). V shed 5 bases and J shed 16 bases, with 18 bases lying between them. CDR3 sequence: CASSGPGEGGYF. As DNA, the CDR3 is TGTGCCAGCAGTGGACCAGGTGAAGGGGGTTACTTC.

The sample holds one count of this clone. The identical CDR3 is also encoded by other nucleotide sequences in the sample. J is TRBJ1-2 and V is TRBV30; D remains unclear. The V gene lost 0 bases and the J gene lost 8 bases, with 10 bases spanning the gap. CDR3 size: 12 residues. Germline V gives CDR1 GTSNPN, CDR2 SVGIG (reference sequence). The DNA of the CDR3 is TGTGCCTGGAGTGTCGGTGCTCGCGGCTACACCTTC. Translation: CAWSVGARGYTF. Full variable domain (outside the CDR3, taken from reference TRBV30 and TRBJ1-2): SQTIHQWPATLVQPVGSPLSLECTVEGTSNPNLYWYRQAAGRGLQLLFYSVGIGQISSEVPQNLSASRPQDRQFILSSKKLLLSDSGFYLCAWSVGARGYTFGSGTRLTVV.

The count of this clone is one. The rearrangement joins TRBV25-1 to TRBJ2-3; tentatively, D is TRBD1 (5 bases). From germline, CDR1 is MGHDK and CDR2 SYGVNS. The germline V and J ends were trimmed by 6 bases and 1 base, with 11 bases remaining between them. The CDR3 contains 14 residues. The CDR3 region has the DNA TGTGCCAGCAGCGCAGGGCTAGGCACAGATACGCAGTATTTT. Residues: CASSAGLGTDTQYF.

As DNA, the CDR3 is TGTGCCACCAGCACGGGGGGGTATAGCAATCAGCCCCAGCATTTT. The encoded protein is CATSTGGYSNQPQHF. The chain has TRBV15 and TRBJ1-5; TRBD1 might be the D (5 bases). Germline V gives CDR1 LNHNV, CDR2 YYDKDF (reference sequence). Deletions cut 4 bases from V and 0 bases from J, with 10 bases between. CDR3 length: 15 amino acids.

CDR3 amino acids: CASSSILSGRTDTQYF. For the CDR3, the DNA is TGCGCCAGCAGCTCAATTCTAAGCGGGAGGACAGATACGCAGTATTTT. The genes are TRBV5-1 and TRBJ2-3, with 9 bases that match TRBD2. This CDR3 spans 16 amino acids. The germline V gene encodes CDR1 SGHRS and CDR2 YFSETQ. Trimming cost V 3 bases and J 3 bases; bases outside gene matches: 8.

This chain links TRBV6-5 with TRBJ2-1; D possibly matches TRBD1 or TRBD2 (5 bases each). CDR3 size: 15 residues. Germline V gene lookup returns CDR1 MNHEY and CDR2 SVGAGI. V was trimmed by 2 bases and J by 3 bases, leaving 11 bases between them. The chain's CDR3 is CASSYARDHYNEQFF. As DNA, the CDR3 is TGTGCCAGCAGTTACGCCAGGGACCACTACAATGAGCAGTTCTTC.